The sequence of this T cell receptor beta chain was determined in a study of graft-versus-host responses after intestinal transplantation. The study's findings and limits: Peak GvH clone levels in circulation were associated with early post-transplant HvG declines. Graft-donor T cell macrochimerism in patients accompanied high graft-versus-host to host-versus-graft clonal ratios in allografts. Recipient marrow contained GvH clones, some of which appeared first in ileum or blood.

About this clone: The antigen remains undetermined.

Measured with immunoSEQ multiplex PCR; TCRdb has only the in-frame clones, and not every one. This sample has around 40,000 clones, with less than 90% found just once. This receptor was identified in a human patient who received an intestinal transplant, so some T cells may come from the graft donor. This sample comprised PBMCs, obtained about 990 days after transplant.

The CDR3 sequence: CASSLKPGQGFYEQYF. CDR3 nucleotides: TGTGCCAGCAGTTTAAAACCGGGACAGGGTTTTTACGAGCAGTACTTC. The V gene is TRBV28, the J gene TRBJ2-7; TRBD1 agrees at 9 bases. Germline V CDR1 and CDR2: MDHEN, SYDVKM. This CDR3 region has 16 residues. The V gene end was trimmed by 2 bases and the J gene end by 4 bases; junction bases not matched to a gene: 9. Full variable domain (missing parts from reference TRBV28 and TRBJ2-7): DVKVTQSSRYLVKRTGEKVFLECVQDMDHENMFWYRQDPGLGLRLIYFSYDVKMKEKGDIPEGYSVSREKKERFSLILESASTNQTSMYLCASSLKPGQGFYEQYFGPGTRLTVT.